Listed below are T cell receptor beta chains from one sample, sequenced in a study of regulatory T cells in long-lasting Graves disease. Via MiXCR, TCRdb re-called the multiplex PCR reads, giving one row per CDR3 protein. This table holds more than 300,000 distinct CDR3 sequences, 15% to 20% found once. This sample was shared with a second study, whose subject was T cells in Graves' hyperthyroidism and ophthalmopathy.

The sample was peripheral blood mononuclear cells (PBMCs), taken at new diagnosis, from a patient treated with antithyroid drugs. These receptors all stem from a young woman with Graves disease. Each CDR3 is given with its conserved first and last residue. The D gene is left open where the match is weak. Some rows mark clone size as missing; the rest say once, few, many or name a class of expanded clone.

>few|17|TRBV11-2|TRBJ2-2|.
CASSLVVGRSNTGELFF
TGTGCCAGCAGCTTAGTCGTAGGGCGATCGAACACCGGGGAGCTGTTTTTT
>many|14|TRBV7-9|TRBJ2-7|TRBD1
CASSSSGTGAEQYF
TGTGCCAGCAGCTCCTCCGGGACAGGTGCTGAGCAGTACTTC
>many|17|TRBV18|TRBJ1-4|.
CASSPRGPWDTNEKLFF
TGTGCCAGCTCACCACGGGGACCCTGGGACACTAATGAAAAACTGTTTTTT
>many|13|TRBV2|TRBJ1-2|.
CASRAGEGIGYTF
TGTGCCAGCAGAGCAGGGGAAGGAATTGGCTACACCTTC
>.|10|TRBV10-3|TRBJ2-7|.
CATGGTDRYF
TGTGCCACCGGGGGAACCGACAGGTACTTC
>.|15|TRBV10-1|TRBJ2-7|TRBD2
CASSEASGGHYEQYF
TGCGCCAGCAGTGAGGCTAGCGGGGGCCACTACGAGCAGTACTTC
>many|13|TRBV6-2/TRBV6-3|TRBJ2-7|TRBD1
CASSRTGEVEQYF
TGTGCCAGCAGTCGGACAGGGGAGGTCGAGCAGTACTTC
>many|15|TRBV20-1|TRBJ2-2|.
CSARGLMTNTGELFF
TGCAGTGCTAGGGGATTGATGACGAACACCGGGGAGCTGTTTTTT
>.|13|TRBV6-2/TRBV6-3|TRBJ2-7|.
CASSSEQGYEQYF
TGTGCCAGCAGTTCCGAACAGGGTTACGAGCAGTACTTC
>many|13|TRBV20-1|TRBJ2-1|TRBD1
CSAYRGHENEQFF
TGCAGTGCTTACAGGGGGCATGAGAATGAGCAGTTCTTC
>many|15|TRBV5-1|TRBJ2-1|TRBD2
CASSFTSGTYNEQFF
TGCGCCAGCAGCTTTACTAGCGGGACCTACAATGAGCAGTTCTTC
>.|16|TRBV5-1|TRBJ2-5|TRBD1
CASSFLTGGVGETQYF
TGCGCCAGCAGCTTTTTGACAGGGGGAGTAGGAGAGACCCAGTACTTC
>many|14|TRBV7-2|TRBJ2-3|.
CASSFGQYPDTQYF
TGTGCCAGCAGCTTCGGACAGTACCCAGATACGCAGTATTTT
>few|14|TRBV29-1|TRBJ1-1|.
CSVELADRTAEAFF
TGCAGCGTTGAATTGGCGGACCGAACCGCTGAAGCTTTCTTT
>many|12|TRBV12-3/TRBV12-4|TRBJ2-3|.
CASSFDGDTQYF
TGTGCCAGCAGTTTCGATGGAGATACGCAGTATTTT
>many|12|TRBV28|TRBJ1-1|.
CASSNDNTEAFF
TGTGCCAGCAGTAACGACAACACTGAAGCTTTCTTT
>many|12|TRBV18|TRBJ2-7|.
CASSRGKDEQYF
TGTGCCAGCTCACGCGGGAAGGACGAGCAGTACTTC
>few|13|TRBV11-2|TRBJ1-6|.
CASSVEFNSPLHF
TGTGCCAGCAGCGTAGAATTTAATTCACCCCTCCACTTT
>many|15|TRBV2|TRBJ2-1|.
CASSGSLASYNEQFF
TGTGCCAGCAGTGGGAGTCTAGCCTCCTACAATGAGCAGTTCTTC
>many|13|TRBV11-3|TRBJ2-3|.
CASSSRASVTQYF
TGTGCCAGCAGCTCCCGGGCCTCGGTTACGCAGTATTTT
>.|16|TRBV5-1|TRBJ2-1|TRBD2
CASSSQGTSGLNEQFF
TGCGCCAGCAGCAGCCAAGGGACTAGCGGGTTGAATGAGCAGTTCTTC
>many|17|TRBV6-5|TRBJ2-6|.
CASSYLPRVPGANVLTF
TGTGCCAGCAGTTACCTTCCCAGGGTTCCTGGGGCCAACGTCCTGACTTTC